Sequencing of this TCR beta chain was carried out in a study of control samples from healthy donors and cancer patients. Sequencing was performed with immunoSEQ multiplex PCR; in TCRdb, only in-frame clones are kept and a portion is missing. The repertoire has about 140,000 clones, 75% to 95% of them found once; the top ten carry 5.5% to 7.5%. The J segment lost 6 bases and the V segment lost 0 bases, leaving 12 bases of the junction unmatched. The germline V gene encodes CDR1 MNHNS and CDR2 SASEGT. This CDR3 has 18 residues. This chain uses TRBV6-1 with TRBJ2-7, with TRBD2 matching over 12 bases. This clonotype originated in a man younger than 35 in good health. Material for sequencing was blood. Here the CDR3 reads CASSEAASGGAAYGEQYF. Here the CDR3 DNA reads TGTGCCAGCAGTGAAGCGGCTAGCGGGGGGGCCGCTTACGGCGAGCAGTACTTC.